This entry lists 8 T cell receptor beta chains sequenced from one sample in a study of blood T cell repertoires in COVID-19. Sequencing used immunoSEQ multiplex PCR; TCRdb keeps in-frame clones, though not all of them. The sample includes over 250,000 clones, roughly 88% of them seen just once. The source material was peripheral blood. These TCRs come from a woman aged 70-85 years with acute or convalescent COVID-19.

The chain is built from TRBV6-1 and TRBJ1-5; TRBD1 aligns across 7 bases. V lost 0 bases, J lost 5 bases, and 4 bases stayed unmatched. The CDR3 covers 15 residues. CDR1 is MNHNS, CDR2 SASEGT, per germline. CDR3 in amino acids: CASSEAGTVYQPQHF. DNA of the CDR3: TGTGCCAGCAGTGAAGCCGGGACAGTTTATCAGCCCCAGCATTTT.

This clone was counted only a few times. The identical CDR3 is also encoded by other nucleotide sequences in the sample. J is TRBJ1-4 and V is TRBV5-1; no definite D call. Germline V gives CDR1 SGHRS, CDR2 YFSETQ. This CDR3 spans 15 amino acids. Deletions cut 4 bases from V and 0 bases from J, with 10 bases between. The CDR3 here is CASSTGRTTNEKLFF. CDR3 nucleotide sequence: TGCGCCAGCAGCACTGGGAGAACAACTAATGAAAAACTGTTTTTT. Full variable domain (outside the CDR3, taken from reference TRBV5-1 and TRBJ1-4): KAGVTQTPRYLIKTRGQQVTLSCSPISGHRSVSWYQQTPGQGLQFLFEYFSETQRNKGNFPGRFSGRQFSNSRSEMNVSTLELGDSALYLCASSTGRTTNEKLFFGSGTQLSVL.

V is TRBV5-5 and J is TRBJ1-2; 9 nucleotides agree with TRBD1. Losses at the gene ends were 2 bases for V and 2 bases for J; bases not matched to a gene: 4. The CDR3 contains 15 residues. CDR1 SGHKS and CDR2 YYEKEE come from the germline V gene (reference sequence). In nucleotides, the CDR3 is TGTGCCAGCAGCTTACAGGGGGCTGAGAACTATGGCTACACCTTC. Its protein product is CASSLQGAENYGYTF.

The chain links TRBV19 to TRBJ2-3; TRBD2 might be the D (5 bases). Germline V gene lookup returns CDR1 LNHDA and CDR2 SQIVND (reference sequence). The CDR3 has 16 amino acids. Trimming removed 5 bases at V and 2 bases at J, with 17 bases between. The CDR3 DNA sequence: TGTGCCAGTAGTGATTTTCTAGCCGGGGACACAGATACGCAGTATTTT. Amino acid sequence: CASSDFLAGDTDTQYF.

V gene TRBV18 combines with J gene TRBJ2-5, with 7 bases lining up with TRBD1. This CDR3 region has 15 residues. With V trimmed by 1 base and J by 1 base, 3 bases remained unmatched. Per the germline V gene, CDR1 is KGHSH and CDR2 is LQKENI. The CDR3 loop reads CASSPLGQPQETQYF. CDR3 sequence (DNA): TGTGCCAGCTCACCACTGGGACAGCCCCAAGAGACCCAGTACTTC.

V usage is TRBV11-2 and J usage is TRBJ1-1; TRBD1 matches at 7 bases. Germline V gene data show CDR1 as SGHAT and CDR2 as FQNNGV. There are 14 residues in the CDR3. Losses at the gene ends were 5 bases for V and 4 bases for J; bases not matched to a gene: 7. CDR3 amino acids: CASSPGGYPTEAFF. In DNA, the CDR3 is TGTGCCAGCAGCCCAGGGGGATACCCCACTGAAGCTTTCTTT.

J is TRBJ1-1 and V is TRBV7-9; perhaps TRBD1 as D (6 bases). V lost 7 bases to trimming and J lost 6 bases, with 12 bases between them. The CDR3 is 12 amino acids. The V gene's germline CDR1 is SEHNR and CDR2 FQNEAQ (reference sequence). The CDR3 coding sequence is TGTGCCAGCACAGGGGCGGGGGCTGAAGCTTTCTTT. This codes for CASTGAGAEAFF.

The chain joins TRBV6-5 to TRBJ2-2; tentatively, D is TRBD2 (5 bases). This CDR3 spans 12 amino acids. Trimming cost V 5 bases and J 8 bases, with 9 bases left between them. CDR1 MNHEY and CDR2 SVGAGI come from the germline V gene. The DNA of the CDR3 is TGTGCCAGCAGTACTAGGACGGGGGAGCTGTTTTTT. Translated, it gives CASSTRTGELFF.